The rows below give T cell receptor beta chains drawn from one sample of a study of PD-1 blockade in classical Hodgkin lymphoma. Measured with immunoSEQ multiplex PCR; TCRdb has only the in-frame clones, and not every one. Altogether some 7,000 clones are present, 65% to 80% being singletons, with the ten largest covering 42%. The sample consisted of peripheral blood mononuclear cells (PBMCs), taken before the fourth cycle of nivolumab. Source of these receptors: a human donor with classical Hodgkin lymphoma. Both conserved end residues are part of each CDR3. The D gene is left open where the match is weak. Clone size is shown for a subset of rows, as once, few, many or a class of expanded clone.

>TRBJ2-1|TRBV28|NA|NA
CASSETHRYSYNEQFF
TGTGCCAGCAGCGAAACTCACAGGTACTCCTACAATGAGCAGTTCTTC
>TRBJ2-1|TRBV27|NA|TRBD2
CASSYSGTSYEQFF
TGTGCCAGCAGTTACTCCGGGACTAGCTATGAGCAGTTCTTC
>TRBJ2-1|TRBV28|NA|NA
CASNKDVYNEQFF
TGTGCCAGCAACAAGGACGTCTACAATGAGCAGTTCTTC
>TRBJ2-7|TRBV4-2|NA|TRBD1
CASSREGTGSSYEQYF
TGTGCCAGCAGCCGAGAAGGGACAGGCAGCTCCTACGAGCAGTACTTC
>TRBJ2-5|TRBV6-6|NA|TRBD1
CASSPGGAGETQYF
TGTGCCAGCAGTCCAGGGGGCGCAGGAGAGACCCAGTACTTC
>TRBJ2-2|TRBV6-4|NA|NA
CASSEEGAWTGELFF
TGTGCCAGCAGTGAAGAGGGAGCATGGACCGGGGAGCTGTTTTTT
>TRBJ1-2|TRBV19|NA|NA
CASSTRTGNYGYTF
TGTGCCAGTAGTACCCGGACCGGTAACTATGGCTACACCTTC
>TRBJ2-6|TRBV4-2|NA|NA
CASSQVRDSGANVLTF
TGTGCCAGCAGCCAAGTGAGGGACTCTGGGGCCAACGTCCTGACTTTC
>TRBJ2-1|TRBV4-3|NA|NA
CASSLILARRGGEQFF
TGCGCCAGCAGCCTAATTCTAGCGCGGAGGGGGGGTGAGCAGTTCTTC
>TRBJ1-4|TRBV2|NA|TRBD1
CASSEPRDRVSTNEKLFF
TGTGCCAGCAGTGAACCCAGGGACAGGGTCTCAACTAATGAAAAACTGTTTTTT
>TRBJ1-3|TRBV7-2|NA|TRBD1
CASSLQGATIYF
TGTGCCAGCAGCCTACAGGGGGCGACCATATATTTT
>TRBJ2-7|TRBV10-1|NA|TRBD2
CASSELRGTSAYEQYF
TGCGCCAGCAGTGAGCTCCGGGGGACTAGCGCCTACGAGCAGTACTTC
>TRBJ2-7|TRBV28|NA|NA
CASGVQYEQYF
TGTGCCAGCGGAGTCCAGTACGAGCAGTACTTC
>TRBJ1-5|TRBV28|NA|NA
CASTWWGQPQHF
TGTGCCAGCACCTGGTGGGGCCAGCCCCAGCATTTT
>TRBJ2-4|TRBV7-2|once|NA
CASSLAVAKNIQYF
TGTGCCAGCAGCTTAGCAGTAGCCAAAAACATTCAGTACTTC
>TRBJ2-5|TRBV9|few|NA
CASSPEGGWETQYF
TGTGCCAGCAGCCCAGAGGGGGGCTGGGAGACCCAGTACTTC